This T cell receptor (beta chain) was observed in a study of T cells after yellow fever vaccination. For the study at large: SMART-Seq v4 Ultra Low Input served to prepare low-cell-number fractions.

TCRdb re-called the 5' RACE reads through MiXCR, storing one row per CDR3 protein. The table lists about 320,000 distinct CDR3 sequences, around 7% of them singletons, with about a sixth in the top ten. This clonotype was recorded a few times. Its matching antigen is unknown. General study results and limits: Post-booster reappearance was seen for most primary-vaccination clones (about 96% CD4, roughly 91% CD8). Though weaker, the secondary response peaked faster, on day 5 versus 15.

The length of the CDR3 is 14 residues. V lost 7 bases and J lost 4; bases outside the gene matches: 8. The J gene is TRBJ2-7, the V gene TRBV12-3 or TRBV12-4; 9 nucleotides agree with TRBD2. Sequenced material: PBMCs, taken 45 days after the first yellow fever vaccination. The sequence came from a man aged 18-30 years who received the YFV17D yellow fever vaccine. Here the CDR3 DNA reads TGTGCCAGCAAGAAGCGGGGGGCTCTTTACGAGCAGTACTTC. Protein sequence: CASKKRGALYEQYF.